This T cell receptor beta chain was obtained from a study of CD8 T cells in Susac syndrome. Reverse transcription of roughly 0.5 to 1 ug RNA was performed with random hexamers. One entry per CDR3 protein results from TCRdb running MiXCR on the immunoSEQ multiplex PCR reads. The repertoire consists of over 300,000 distinct CDR3 sequences, with about 90% occurring once and the leading ten covering over 0.065%. V was cut by 7 bases and J by 5 bases, with 18 bases left in between. The CDR3 totals 15 residues. The multiple sclerosis controls were treatment-naive patients with relapsing-remitting disease that was stable or active. Negative isolation yielded CD8+ and CD4+ T cells; FACS enriched TEMRA cells.

Sequencing was carried out using CD4+ T cells from PBMCs. The chain joins TRBV12-3 or TRBV12-4 to TRBJ2-1, with D unclear. The clonotype was recovered from a human donor with multiple sclerosis. The CDR3 bases are TGTGCCAGCACCGCCCCCGGGTCCGCTAACAATGAGCAGTTCTTC. This codes for CASTAPGSANNEQFF.